This T cell receptor (beta chain) stems from a study of CD8+ T cells in alopecia areata. About the research overall: Patients received oral tofacitinib, 5 to 10 mg twice daily, for moderate-to-severe alopecia areata.

cDNA serving as the sequencing template came from extracted, reverse transcribed RNA. Assay used: immunoSEQ multiplex PCR; TCRdb lists only in-frame clones, some missing. The data contain over 85,000 clones, about 40% of them singletons. CDR3 length equals 16 residues. Trimming cost V 1 base and J 10 bases; bases outside gene matches: 10. The V gene's germline CDR1 is SGHTA and CDR2 FQGNSA. Sorting of PBMCs yielded the CD4+ and CD8+ T cells. The source material was CD4+ T cells sorted from blood. The source of this sequence is a human donor with alopecia areata. The chain recombines TRBV7-2 with TRBJ2-1, with 10 nucleotides matching TRBD2. The CDR3 bases are TGTGCCAGCAGCTTAGTTCCAGCGGGAGGGCCTCGGGAGCAGTTCTTC. Its translation: CASSLVPAGGPREQFF.